These 14 T cell receptor beta chains originate from one sample sequenced in a study of blood T cell repertoires in COVID-19. The data were produced by immunoSEQ multiplex PCR, yet TCRdb's version contains in-frame clones alone and is incomplete. The sample records about 280,000 clones, roughly 89% being singletons. The sample was PBMCs or T cells enriched from blood (not recorded which). These receptors were collected from a woman in her sixties who had recovered from COVID-19.

The rearrangement uses TRBV27 and TRBJ1-2, with no clear D. V gave up 2 bases and J gave up 5 bases, with 15 bases separating them. CDR1 is MNHEY and CDR2 is SMNVEV in the germline V gene (reference sequence). The CDR3 loop spans 15 amino acids. This CDR3 is CASSLVGGRTYGYTF. The CDR3 bases are TGTGCCAGCAGTTTAGTTGGAGGGAGGACTTATGGCTACACCTTC.

V is TRBV29-1 and J is TRBJ2-7; D possibly corresponds to TRBD2 (6 bases). The CDR3 length is 12 residues. CDR1 and CDR2 from the germline V gene are SQVTM and ANQGSEA. Deletions cut 7 bases from V and 5 bases from J, with 15 bases between. CDR3 bases: TGCAGCGCTGCAGGGTTAGCGGACGAGCAGTACTTC. Translation gives CSAAGLADEQYF.

This sequence joins TRBV2 and TRBJ2-7; D gene uncertain. V lost 7 bases and J lost 0, with 10 bases in between. This CDR3 is 13 amino acids long. Per germline, CDR1 SNHLY and CDR2 FYNNEI. The CDR3 protein is CASKQSLSYEQYF. CDR3 bases: TGTGCCAGCAAACAGAGCCTCTCCTACGAGCAGTACTTC.

The chain joins TRBV15 to TRBJ2-2, with 13 positions matching TRBD2. Trimming cost V 2 bases and J 6 bases; bases outside gene matches: 9. The CDR3 covers 18 residues. Germline-derived CDR1 and CDR2 are LNHNV and YYDKDF (reference sequence). The DNA for the CDR3 is TGTGCCACCAGCAGACTAGGACTAGCGGGAGTGCGGTCCGGGGAGCTGTTTTTT. Its translation: CATSRLGLAGVRSGELFF.

The rearrangement uses TRBV11-2 and TRBJ2-7; 11 positions agree with TRBD2. This CDR3 region has 17 residues. CDR1 is SGHAT and CDR2 is FQNNGV in the germline V gene. With 5 bases clipped from V and 6 bases from J, the junction kept 15 bases outside the gene matches. CDR3 amino acids: CASSPLPLLAGVSEQYF. The CDR3 DNA reads as TGTGCCAGCAGCCCTCTCCCCCTACTAGCGGGAGTTAGCGAGCAGTACTTC.

This clone occurred once. The chain couples TRBV29-1 to TRBJ2-1; 11 bases map to TRBD2. CDR1 is SQVTM, CDR2 ANQGSEA, per germline. This CDR3 comprises 14 residues. Trimming removed 7 bases from V and 1 base from J; junction bases left unmatched: 3. Here the CDR3 reads CSARLAGSYNEQFF. CDR3 nucleotide sequence: TGCAGCGCCAGACTAGCGGGATCCTACAATGAGCAGTTCTTC.

The chain is built from TRBV7-9 and TRBJ2-7; TRBD2 might be the D (5 bases). Trimming removed 3 bases at V and 6 bases at J, with 15 bases between. CDR3 size: 14 residues. CDR1 is SEHNR and CDR2 is FQNEAQ in the germline V gene (reference sequence). CDR3 nucleotide sequence: TGTGCCAGCAGCTTCACTGGGTCGGGGATCGAGCAGTACTTC. Translation: CASSFTGSGIEQYF.

V gene TRBV30 combines with J gene TRBJ1-5, with no clear D. V shed 1 base and J shed 4 bases, with 8 bases lying between them. The CDR3 loop spans 13 amino acids. In germline, CDR1 is GTSNPN, CDR2 SVGIG (reference sequence). As DNA, the CDR3 is TGTGCCTGGAGTGGTTCACTTAATCAGCCCCAGCATTTT. Translation: CAWSGSLNQPQHF.

This clone was found once. V is TRBV18 and J is TRBJ1-5, with D uncertain. Germline V gene lookup returns CDR1 KGHSH and CDR2 LQKENI. Trimming cost V 4 bases and J 3 bases, with 13 bases left between them. There are 15 residues in the CDR3. CDR3 nucleotides: TGTGCCAGCTCACTCCAATCATCCCACAATCAGCCCCAGCATTTT. Its translation: CASSLQSSHNQPQHF.

This chain links TRBV19 with TRBJ2-3, with TRBD2 matching over 8 bases. Germline assignment: CDR1 LNHDA and CDR2 SQIVND (reference sequence). The CDR3 sequence is 14 residues long. Losses at the gene ends were 7 bases for V and 5 bases for J; bases not matched to a gene: 8. CDR3 loop: CASKKRELIDTQYF. CDR3 in DNA: TGTGCCAGTAAGAAGCGGGAGTTGATAGATACGCAGTATTTT.

This clone was seen more than once but under ten times. This sequence joins TRBV5-1 and TRBJ2-1; no clear D gene. The CDR3 totals 14 residues. Germline V lookup: CDR1 SGHRS, CDR2 YFSETQ. Trimming cost V 5 bases and J 10 bases, with 19 bases left between them. Here the CDR3 DNA reads TGCGCCAGCAGATCCCTAGGCCCACCTGGAGAGCAGTTCTTC. Its translation: CASRSLGPPGEQFF.

This chain connects TRBV28 to TRBJ2-3; TRBD1 matches at 11 bases. This CDR3 spans 12 amino acids. Trimming cost V 8 bases and J 14 bases; bases outside gene matches: 9. The germline V gene encodes CDR1 MDHEN and CDR2 SYDVKM. CDR3 bases: TGTGCCAGCGGCCCTACGGGGACAGGGGGGTATTTT. Translated, it gives CASGPTGTGGYF.

This chain joins TRBV2 and TRBJ1-2, with unresolved D. Germline V lookup: CDR1 SNHLY, CDR2 FYNNEI. CDR3 length equals 12 residues. Trimming took off 3 bases at V and 4 bases at J, with 6 bases between the two ends. CDR3 DNA: TGTGCCAGCAGTGACGGTTTCTATGGCTACACCTTC. It specifies CASSDGFYGYTF.

The gene calls are TRBV5-8 and TRBJ1-1; D is undetermined. Per the germline V gene, CDR1 is SGHTS and CDR2 is YDEGEE. Deletions cut 1 base from V and 1 base from J, with 8 bases between. CDR3 length: 14 amino acids. The CDR3 is CASSLWPGNTEAFF. DNA for the CDR3: TGTGCCAGCAGCTTGTGGCCGGGGAACACTGAAGCTTTCTTT.